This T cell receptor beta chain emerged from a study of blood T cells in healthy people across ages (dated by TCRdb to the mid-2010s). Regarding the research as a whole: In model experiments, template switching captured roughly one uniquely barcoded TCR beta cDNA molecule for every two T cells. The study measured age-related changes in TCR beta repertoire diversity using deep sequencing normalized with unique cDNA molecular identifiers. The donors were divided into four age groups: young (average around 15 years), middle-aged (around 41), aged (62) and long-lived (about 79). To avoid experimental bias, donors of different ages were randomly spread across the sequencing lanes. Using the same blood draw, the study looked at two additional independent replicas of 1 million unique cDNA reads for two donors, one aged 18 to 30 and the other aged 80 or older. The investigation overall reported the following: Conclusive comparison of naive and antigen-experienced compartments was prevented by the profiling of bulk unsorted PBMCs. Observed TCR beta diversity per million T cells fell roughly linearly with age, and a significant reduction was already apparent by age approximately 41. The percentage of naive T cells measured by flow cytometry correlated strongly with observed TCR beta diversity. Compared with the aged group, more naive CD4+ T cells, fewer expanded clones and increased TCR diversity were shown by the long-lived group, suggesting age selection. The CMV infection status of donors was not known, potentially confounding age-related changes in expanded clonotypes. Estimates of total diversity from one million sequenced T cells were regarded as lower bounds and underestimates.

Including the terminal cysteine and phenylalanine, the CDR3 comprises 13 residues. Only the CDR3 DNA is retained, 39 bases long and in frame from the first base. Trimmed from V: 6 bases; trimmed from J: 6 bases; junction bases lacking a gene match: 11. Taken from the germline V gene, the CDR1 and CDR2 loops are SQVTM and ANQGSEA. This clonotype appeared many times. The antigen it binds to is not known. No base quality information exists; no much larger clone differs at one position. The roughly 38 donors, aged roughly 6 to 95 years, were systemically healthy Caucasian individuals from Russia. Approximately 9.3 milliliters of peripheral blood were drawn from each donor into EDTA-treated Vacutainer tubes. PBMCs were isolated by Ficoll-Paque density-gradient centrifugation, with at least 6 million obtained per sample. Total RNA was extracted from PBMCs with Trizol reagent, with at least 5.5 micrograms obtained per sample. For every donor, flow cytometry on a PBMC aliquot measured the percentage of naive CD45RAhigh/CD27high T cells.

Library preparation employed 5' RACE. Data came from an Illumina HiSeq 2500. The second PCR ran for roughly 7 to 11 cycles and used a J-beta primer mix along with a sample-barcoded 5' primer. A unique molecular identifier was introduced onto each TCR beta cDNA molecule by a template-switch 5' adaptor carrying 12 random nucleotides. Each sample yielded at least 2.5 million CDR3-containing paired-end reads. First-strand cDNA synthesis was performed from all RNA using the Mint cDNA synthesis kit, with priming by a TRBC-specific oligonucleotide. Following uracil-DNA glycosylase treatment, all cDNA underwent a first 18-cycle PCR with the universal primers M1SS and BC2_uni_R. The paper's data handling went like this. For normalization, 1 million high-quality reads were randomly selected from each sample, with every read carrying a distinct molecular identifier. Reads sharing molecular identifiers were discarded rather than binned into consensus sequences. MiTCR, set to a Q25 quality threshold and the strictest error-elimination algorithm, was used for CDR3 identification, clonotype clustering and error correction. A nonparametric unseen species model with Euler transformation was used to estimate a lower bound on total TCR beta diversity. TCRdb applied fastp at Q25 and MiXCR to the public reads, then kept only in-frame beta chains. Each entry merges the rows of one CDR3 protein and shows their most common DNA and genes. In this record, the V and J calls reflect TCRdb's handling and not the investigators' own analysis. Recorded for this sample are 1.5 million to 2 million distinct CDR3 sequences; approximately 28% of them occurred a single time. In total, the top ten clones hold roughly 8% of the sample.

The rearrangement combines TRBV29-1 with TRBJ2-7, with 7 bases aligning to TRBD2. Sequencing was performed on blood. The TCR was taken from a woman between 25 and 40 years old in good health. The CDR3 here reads CSVDTGLGSEQYF. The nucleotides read TGCAGCGTAGACACCGGACTAGGATCCGAGCAGTACTTC.